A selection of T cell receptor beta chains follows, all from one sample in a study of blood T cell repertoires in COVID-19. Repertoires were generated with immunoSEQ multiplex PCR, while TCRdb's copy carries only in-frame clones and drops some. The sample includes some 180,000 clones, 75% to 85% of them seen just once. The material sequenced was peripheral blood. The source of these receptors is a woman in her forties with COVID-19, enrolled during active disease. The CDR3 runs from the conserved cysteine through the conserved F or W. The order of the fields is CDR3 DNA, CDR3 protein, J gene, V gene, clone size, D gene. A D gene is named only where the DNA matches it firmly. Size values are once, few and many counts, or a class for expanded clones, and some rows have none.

CDR3 DNA: TGTGCCAGCAGCTTGCGAGGGCTGGCAGGTGGGGAGCAGTACTTC
CDR3 protein: CASSLRGLAGGEQYF
J gene: TRBJ2-7
V gene: TRBV5-4
clone size: -
D gene: -

CDR3 DNA: TGTGCCAGCAGCGCGGACAGCATGAACACTGAAGCTTTCTTT
CDR3 protein: CASSADSMNTEAFF
J gene: TRBJ1-1
V gene: TRBV3-1/TRBV3-2
clone size: -
D gene: -

CDR3 DNA: TGTGCCAGCAGTCCAAGGGGTTATGGCTACACCTTC
CDR3 protein: CASSPRGYGYTF
J gene: TRBJ1-2
V gene: TRBV27
clone size: -
D gene: -

CDR3 DNA: TGTGCCAGCAGCCGAACAGGGGGCGAAGGCAATGAGCAGTTCTTC
CDR3 protein: CASSRTGGEGNEQFF
J gene: TRBJ2-1
V gene: TRBV5-5
clone size: -
D gene: TRBD1

CDR3 DNA: TGTGCCAGTAGTATCTCCAGTTCGGGGTCAGATACGCAGTATTTT
CDR3 protein: CASSISSSGSDTQYF
J gene: TRBJ2-3
V gene: TRBV19
clone size: -
D gene: -

CDR3 DNA: TGTGCCAGCAGTCCCGGACTAGTGACGGCCAAAAACATTCAGTACTTC
CDR3 protein: CASSPGLVTAKNIQYF
J gene: TRBJ2-4
V gene: TRBV3-1/TRBV3-2
clone size: -
D gene: TRBD2

CDR3 DNA: TGTGCCAGCAGTCCCCCGCGGGAGGTACCGCAAGGACGAGACTTC
CDR3 protein: CASSPPREVPQGRDF
J gene: TRBJ2-7
V gene: TRBV28
clone size: -
D gene: TRBD2

CDR3 DNA: TGTGCCAGCAGCCAGGGACTAGCGGGAGGAACTAGCACAGATACGCAGTATTTT
CDR3 protein: CASSQGLAGGTSTDTQYF
J gene: TRBJ2-3
V gene: TRBV3-1/TRBV3-2
clone size: -
D gene: TRBD2

CDR3 DNA: TGTGCCAGCAACCCTCAGGGGGCGCGGGTGCCCGGGGAGCTGTTTTTT
CDR3 protein: CASNPQGARVPGELFF
J gene: TRBJ2-2
V gene: TRBV2
clone size: -
D gene: TRBD1

CDR3 DNA: TGTGCCAGCAGCGCCCGAGGCGGTGGGGGGGCATCCGGGGAGCTGTTTTTT
CDR3 protein: CASSARGGGGASGELFF
J gene: TRBJ2-2
V gene: TRBV9
clone size: -
D gene: -

CDR3 DNA: TGTGCCAGCTCACCAATATCGGGAGGGCCCATGGATACGCAGTATTTT
CDR3 protein: CASSPISGGPMDTQYF
J gene: TRBJ2-3
V gene: TRBV18
clone size: once
D gene: TRBD2

CDR3 DNA: TGTGCCAGCAGCCACACAGGGGGAGGCCAAGAGACCCAGTACTTC
CDR3 protein: CASSHTGGGQETQYF
J gene: TRBJ2-5
V gene: TRBV7-2
clone size: -
D gene: TRBD1

CDR3 DNA: TGTGCCAGTAGTATTAGTTCAAACAGTTTGAACACTGAAGCTTTCTTT
CDR3 protein: CASSISSNSLNTEAFF
J gene: TRBJ1-1
V gene: TRBV19
clone size: few
D gene: -

CDR3 DNA: TGTGCCAGCAGACCTGACAGGGGTAGGAACACTGAAGCTTTCTTT
CDR3 protein: CASRPDRGRNTEAFF
J gene: TRBJ1-1
V gene: TRBV5-6
clone size: once
D gene: TRBD1

CDR3 DNA: TGTGCCAGCAGCCAGGAATTAGCGGGGCCCCTAGGCGAGCAGTACTTC
CDR3 protein: CASSQELAGPLGEQYF
J gene: TRBJ2-7
V gene: TRBV3-1/TRBV3-2
clone size: -
D gene: TRBD2

CDR3 DNA: TGTGCCAGCAGCCGAATCGCCAGTATTAACACTGAAGCTTTCTTT
CDR3 protein: CASSRIASINTEAFF
J gene: TRBJ1-1
V gene: TRBV5-5
clone size: few
D gene: -

CDR3 DNA: TGTGCCCGGTGTCGGGGAGTCTCACCCCTCCACTTT
CDR3 protein: CARCRGVSPLHF
J gene: TRBJ1-6
V gene: TRBV5-3
clone size: -
D gene: -

CDR3 DNA: TGTGCCAGCAGCTGGCTGGACGGGGACTATGGCTACACCTTC
CDR3 protein: CASSWLDGDYGYTF
J gene: TRBJ1-2
V gene: TRBV7-9
clone size: -
D gene: -

CDR3 DNA: TGTGCCAGCAGTTACTCGATCGGCACTGAAGCTTTCTTT
CDR3 protein: CASSYSIGTEAFF
J gene: TRBJ1-1
V gene: TRBV6-5
clone size: -
D gene: -

CDR3 DNA: TGCGCCAGCAGCTTGCTAGAAACCGGGGAGCTGTTTTTT
CDR3 protein: CASSLLETGELFF
J gene: TRBJ2-2
V gene: TRBV5-1
clone size: -
D gene: -

CDR3 DNA: TGTGCCAGTAGGACCCGCGGCGGGGGGGAGACCCAGTACTTC
CDR3 protein: CASRTRGGGETQYF
J gene: TRBJ2-5
V gene: TRBV19
clone size: -
D gene: TRBD2

CDR3 DNA: TGTGCCAGCAGTGATGCAGGGCAGCTAGCAACTAATGAAAAACTGTTTTTT
CDR3 protein: CASSDAGQLATNEKLFF
J gene: TRBJ1-4
V gene: TRBV25-1
clone size: -
D gene: -

CDR3 DNA: TGTGCCAGCAGCTTGTCTCCCCCAGGAGAAAAACTGTTTTTT
CDR3 protein: CASSLSPPGEKLFF
J gene: TRBJ1-4
V gene: TRBV7-9
clone size: -
D gene: -